The source of this T cell receptor (beta chain) is a study of T cell clonality in common variable immunodeficiency. Reduced serum IgG, IgA and/or IgM plus specific antibody deficiency defined CVID. Control and CVID samples contributed equal amounts of genomic DNA. The assay was immunoSEQ multiplex PCR, and TCRdb's table has in-frame clones only and misses some. The sample is made up of roughly 34,000 clones, none counted only once. Study outcomes and limitations: Fewer deletions and N-nucleotide insertions were reportedly seen in common variable immunodeficiency TCR beta sequences.

In its sample, this clone was seen many times. Its antigen remains unknown. The CDR3 end falls 3 residues outside the read, so it is completed with the germline J gene. Germline V gene sequence: CDR1 SGHRS, CDR2 YFSETQ. This CDR3 comprises 15 residues. Trimming removed 3 bases from V and 0 bases from J; junction bases left unmatched: 0. The V call is TRBV5-1, the J call TRBJ2-1, with TRBD2 identical over 10 bases. The sequencing sample was made of peripheral blood mononuclear cells. The receptor comes from a human donor with common variable immunodeficiency. CDR3 DNA (partial): TGCGCCAGCAGCTCTAGCGGGGGCTCCTACAATGAG. Its protein product is CASSSSGGSYNE. The whole CDR3 sequence is CASSSSGGSYNEQFF.